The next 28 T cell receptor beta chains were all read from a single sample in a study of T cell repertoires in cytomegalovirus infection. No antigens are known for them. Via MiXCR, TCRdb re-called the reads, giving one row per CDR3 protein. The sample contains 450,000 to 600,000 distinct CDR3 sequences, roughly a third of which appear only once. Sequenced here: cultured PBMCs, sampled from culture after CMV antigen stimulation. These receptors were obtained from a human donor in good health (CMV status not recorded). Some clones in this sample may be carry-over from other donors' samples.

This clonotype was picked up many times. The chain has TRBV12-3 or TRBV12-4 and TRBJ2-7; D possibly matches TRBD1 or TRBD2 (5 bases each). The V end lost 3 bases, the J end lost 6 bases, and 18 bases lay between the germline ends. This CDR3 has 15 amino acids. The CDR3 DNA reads TGTGCCAGCAGTTTTCCGGGTGGGGGTCGGGCCGAGCAGTACTTC. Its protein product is CASSFPGGGRAEQYF.

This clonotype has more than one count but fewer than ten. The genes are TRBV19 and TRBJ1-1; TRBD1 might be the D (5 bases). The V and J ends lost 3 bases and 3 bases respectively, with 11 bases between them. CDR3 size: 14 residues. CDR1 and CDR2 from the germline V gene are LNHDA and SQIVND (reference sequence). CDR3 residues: CASSITPGDTEAFF. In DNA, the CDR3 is TGTGCCAGTAGTATTACCCCGGGGGACACTGAAGCTTTCTTT.

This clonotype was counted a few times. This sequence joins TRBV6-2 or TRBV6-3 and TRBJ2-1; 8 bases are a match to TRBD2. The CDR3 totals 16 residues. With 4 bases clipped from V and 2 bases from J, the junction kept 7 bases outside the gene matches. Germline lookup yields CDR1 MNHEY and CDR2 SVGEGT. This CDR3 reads CASSSLSGGTYNEQFF. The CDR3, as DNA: TGTGCCAGCAGTTCCCTCAGCGGGGGCACCTACAATGAGCAGTTCTTC.

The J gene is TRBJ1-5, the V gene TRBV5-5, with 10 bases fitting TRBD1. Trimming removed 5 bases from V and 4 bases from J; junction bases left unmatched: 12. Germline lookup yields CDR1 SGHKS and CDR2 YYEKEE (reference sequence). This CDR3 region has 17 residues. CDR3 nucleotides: TGTGCCAGCAGTTCCGGGACAGGGGTCCCCTCGAATCAGCCCCAGCATTTT. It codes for CASSSGTGVPSNQPQHF.

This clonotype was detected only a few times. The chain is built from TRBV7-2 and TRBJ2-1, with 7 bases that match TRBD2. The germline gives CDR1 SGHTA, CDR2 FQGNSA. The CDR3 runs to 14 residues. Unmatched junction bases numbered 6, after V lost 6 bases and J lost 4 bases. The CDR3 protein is CASRIAGPYNEQFF. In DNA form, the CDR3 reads TGTGCCAGCAGAATAGCGGGTCCTTACAATGAGCAGTTCTTC.

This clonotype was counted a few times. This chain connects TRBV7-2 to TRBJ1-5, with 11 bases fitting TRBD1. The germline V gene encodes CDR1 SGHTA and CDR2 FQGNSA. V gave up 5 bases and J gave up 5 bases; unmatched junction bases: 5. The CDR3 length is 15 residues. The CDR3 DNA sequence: TGTGCCAGCAGCAGGGACAGGGGGAGAGATCAGCCCCAGCATTTT. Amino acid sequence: CASSRDRGRDQPQHF.

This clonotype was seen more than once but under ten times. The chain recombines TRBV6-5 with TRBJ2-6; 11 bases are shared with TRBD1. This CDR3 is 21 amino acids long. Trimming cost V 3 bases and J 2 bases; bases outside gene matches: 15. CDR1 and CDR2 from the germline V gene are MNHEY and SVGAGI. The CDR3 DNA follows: TGTGCCAGCAGTTATCTTCTGGGTGCGGGACAGGGGGTTACTGGGGCCAACGTCCTGACTTTC. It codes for CASSYLLGAGQGVTGANVLTF.

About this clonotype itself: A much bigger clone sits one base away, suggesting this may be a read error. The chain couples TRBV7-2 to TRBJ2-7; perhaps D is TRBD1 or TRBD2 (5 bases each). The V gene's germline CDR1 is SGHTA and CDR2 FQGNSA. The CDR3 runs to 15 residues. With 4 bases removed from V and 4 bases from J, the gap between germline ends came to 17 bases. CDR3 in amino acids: CASSSDPGRLYEQYF. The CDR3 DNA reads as TGTGCCAGCAGCTCAGACCCGGGACGGCTTTACGAGCAGTACTTC.

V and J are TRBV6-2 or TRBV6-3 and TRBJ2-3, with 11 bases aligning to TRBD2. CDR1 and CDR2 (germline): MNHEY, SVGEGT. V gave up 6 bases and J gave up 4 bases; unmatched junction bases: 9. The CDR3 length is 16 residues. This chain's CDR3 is CASRTILAGVADTQYF. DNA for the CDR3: TGTGCCAGCAGGACGATACTAGCGGGAGTGGCAGATACGCAGTATTTT.

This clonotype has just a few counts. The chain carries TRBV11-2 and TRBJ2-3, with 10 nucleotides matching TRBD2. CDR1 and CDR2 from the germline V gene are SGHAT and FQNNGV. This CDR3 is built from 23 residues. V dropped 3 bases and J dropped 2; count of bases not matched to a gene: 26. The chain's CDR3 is CASSLARDRFLPSGRRFTDTQYF. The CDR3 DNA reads TGTGCCAGCAGCTTGGCCCGGGACAGATTTTTGCCTAGCGGGAGACGATTCACAGATACGCAGTATTTT.

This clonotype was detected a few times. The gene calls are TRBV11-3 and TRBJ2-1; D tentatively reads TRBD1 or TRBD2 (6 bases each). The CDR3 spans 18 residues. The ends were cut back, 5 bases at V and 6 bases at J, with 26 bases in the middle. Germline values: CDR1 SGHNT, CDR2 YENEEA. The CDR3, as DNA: TGTGCCAGCAGCCCACTCCCCGAACTTGTAGGGGGGCGCAATGAGCAGTTCTTC. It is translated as CASSPLPELVGGRNEQFF.

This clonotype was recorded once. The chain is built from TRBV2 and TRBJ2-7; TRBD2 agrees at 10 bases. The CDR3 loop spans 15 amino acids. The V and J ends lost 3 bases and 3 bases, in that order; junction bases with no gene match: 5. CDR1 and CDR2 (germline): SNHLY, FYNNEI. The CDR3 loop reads CASSEGTSVYYEQYV. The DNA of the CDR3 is TGTGCCAGCAGTGAGGGGACTAGCGTCTACTACGAGCAGTACGTC.

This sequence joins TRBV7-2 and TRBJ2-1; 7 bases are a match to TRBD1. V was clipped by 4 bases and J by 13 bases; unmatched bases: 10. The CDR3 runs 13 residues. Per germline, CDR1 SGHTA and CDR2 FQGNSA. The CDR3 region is CASSSGRDSSQFF. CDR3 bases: TGTGCCAGCAGCTCCGGCCGGGACAGTAGCCAGTTCTTC. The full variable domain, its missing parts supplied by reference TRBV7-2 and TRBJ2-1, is GAGVSQSPSNKVTEKGKDVELRCDPISGHTALYWYRQSLGQGLEFLIYFQGNSAPDKSGLPSDRFSAERTGGSVSTLTIQRTQQEDSAVYLCASSSGRDSSQFFGPGTRLTVL.

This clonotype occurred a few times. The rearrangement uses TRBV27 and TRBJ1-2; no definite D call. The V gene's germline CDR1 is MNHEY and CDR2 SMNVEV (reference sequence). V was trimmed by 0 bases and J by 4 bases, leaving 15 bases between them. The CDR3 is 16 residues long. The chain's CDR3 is CASSLSGRPRIYGYTF. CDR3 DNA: TGTGCCAGCAGTTTATCTGGTAGGCCTCGGATCTATGGCTACACCTTC.

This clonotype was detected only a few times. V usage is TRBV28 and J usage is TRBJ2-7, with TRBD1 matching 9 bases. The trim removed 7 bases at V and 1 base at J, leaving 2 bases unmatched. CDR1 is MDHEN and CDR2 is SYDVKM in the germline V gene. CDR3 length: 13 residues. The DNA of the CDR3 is TGTGCCAGCACTGGGACAGGGTCCTACGAGCAGTACTTC. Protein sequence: CASTGTGSYEQYF. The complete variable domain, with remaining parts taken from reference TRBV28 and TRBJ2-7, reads DVKVTQSSRYLVKRTGEKVFLECVQDMDHENMFWYRQDPGLGLRLIYFSYDVKMKEKGDIPEGYSVSREKKERFSLILESASTNQTSMYLCASTGTGSYEQYFGPGTRLTVT.

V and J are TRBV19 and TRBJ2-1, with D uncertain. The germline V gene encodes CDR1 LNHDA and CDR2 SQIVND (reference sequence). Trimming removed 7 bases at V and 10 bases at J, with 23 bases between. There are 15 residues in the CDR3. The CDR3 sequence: CASTDQGNRLGEQFF. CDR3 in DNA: TGTGCCAGTACCGACCAAGGGAACCGACTCGGAGAGCAGTTCTTC.

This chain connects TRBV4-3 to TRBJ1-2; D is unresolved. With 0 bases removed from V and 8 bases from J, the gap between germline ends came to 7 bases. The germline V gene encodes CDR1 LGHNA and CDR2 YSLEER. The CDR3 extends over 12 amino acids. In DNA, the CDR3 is TGCGCCAGCAGCCAAGATATGCGCGGCTACACCTTC. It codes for CASSQDMRGYTF.

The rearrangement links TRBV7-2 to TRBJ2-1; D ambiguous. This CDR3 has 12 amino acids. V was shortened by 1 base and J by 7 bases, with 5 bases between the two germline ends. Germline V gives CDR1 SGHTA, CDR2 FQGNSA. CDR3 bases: TGTGCCAGCAGCTTAGGTATTAATGAGCAGTTCTTC. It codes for CASSLGINEQFF.

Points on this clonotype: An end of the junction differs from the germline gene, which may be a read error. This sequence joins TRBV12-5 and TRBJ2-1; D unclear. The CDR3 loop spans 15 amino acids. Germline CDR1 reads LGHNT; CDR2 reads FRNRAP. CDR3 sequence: CASGLGDSVYTEQFF. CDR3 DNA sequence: TGTGCTAGTGGTTTGGGTGATAGTGTGTACACTGAGCAGTTCTTC.

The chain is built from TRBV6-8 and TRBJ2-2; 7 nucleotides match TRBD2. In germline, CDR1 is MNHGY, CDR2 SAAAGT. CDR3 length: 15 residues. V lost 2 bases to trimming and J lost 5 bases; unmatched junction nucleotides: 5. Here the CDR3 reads CASSYGGSGTGELFF. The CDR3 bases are TGTGCCAGCAGTTACGGCGGGAGTGGGACCGGGGAGCTGTTTTTT.

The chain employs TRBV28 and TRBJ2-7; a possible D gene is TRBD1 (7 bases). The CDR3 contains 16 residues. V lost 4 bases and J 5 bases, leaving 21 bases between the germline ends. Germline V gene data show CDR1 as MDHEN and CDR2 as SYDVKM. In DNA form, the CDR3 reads TGTGCCAGCAGTTCCGGAGGGGGACAGCTCTTGAACGAGCAGTACTTC. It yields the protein CASSSGGGQLLNEQYF.

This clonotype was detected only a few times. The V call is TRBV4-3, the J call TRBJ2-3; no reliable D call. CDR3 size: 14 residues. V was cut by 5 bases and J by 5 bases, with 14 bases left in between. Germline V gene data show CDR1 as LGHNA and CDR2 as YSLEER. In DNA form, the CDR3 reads TGCGCCAGCAGCTCGACGCGACGTAGAGATACGCAGTATTTT. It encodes CASSSTRRRDTQYF.

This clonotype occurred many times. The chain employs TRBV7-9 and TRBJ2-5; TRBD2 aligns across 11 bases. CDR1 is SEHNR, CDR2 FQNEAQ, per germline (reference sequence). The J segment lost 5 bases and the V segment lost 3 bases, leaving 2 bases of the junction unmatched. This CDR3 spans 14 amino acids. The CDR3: CASSLTSGIETQYF. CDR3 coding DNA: TGTGCCAGCAGCTTGACTAGCGGGATCGAGACCCAGTACTTC.

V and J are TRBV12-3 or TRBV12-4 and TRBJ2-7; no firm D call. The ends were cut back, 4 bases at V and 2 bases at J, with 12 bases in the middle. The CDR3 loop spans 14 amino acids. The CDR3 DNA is TGTGCCAGCAGTTCCCCGGGCAGCCCCTACGAGCAGTACGTC. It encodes CASSSPGSPYEQYV.

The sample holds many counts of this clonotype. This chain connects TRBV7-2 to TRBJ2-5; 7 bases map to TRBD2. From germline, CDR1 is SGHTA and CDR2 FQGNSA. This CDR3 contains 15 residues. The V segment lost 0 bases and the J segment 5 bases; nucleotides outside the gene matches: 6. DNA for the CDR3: TGTGCCAGCAGCTTAGCGGCGGGAGCACTGGAGACCCAGTACTTC. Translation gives CASSLAAGALETQYF. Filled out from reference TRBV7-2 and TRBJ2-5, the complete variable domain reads GAGVSQSPSNKVTEKGKDVELRCDPISGHTALYWYRQSLGQGLEFLIYFQGNSAPDKSGLPSDRFSAERTGGSVSTLTIQRTQQEDSAVYLCASSLAAGALETQYFGPGTRLLVL.

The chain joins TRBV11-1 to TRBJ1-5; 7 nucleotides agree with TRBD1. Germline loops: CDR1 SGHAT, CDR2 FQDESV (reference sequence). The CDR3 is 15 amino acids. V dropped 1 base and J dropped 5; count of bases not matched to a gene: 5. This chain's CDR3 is CASSLVRQGYQPQHF. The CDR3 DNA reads TGTGCCAGCAGCTTAGTGAGACAGGGCTATCAGCCCCAGCATTTT.

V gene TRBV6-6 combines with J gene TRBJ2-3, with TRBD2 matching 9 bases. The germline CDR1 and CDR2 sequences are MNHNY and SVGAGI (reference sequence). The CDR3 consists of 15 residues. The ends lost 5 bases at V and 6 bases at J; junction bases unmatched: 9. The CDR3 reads CASSALAGVGDTQYF. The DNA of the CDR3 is TGTGCCAGCAGTGCCTTAGCGGGAGTCGGGGATACGCAGTATTTT.

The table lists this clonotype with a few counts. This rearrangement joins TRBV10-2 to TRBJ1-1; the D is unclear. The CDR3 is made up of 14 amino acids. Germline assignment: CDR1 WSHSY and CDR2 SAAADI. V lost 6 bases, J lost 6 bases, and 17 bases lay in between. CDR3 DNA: TGCGCCAGCAGAGATTCCGCGGTCCGCGCTGAAGCTTTCTTT. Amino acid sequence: CASRDSAVRAEAFF.